The sequence of this TCR beta chain was determined in a study of control samples from healthy donors and cancer patients. TCRdb's table, derived via immunoSEQ multiplex PCR, lists solely in-frame clones and lacks some. The sample shows about 69,000 clones, approximately 88% of them seen only once. CDR3 length: 16 residues. With 4 bases removed from V and 1 base from J, the gap between germline ends came to 13 bases. In germline, CDR1 is MDHEN, CDR2 SYDVKM. The sequencing sample was made of PBMCs. The receptor's source is a woman in her forties or fifties with lung cancer. This rearrangement joins TRBV28 to TRBJ2-2; weak D call: TRBD2 (6 bases). The CDR3 DNA follows: TGTGCCAGCAGTTCCTCGGGACTCCGGAACACCGGGGAGCTGTTTTTT. This gives the protein CASSSSGLRNTGELFF.